This entry lists 28 T cell receptor beta chains sequenced from one sample in a study of blood T cell repertoires in COVID-19. Sequencing used immunoSEQ multiplex PCR; TCRdb keeps in-frame clones, though not all of them. The sample has 20,000 to 25,000 clones; 75% to 85% are singletons. Source material: peripheral blood. The receptors shown here come from a man between 65 and 85 years old with acute or convalescent COVID-19.

The V and J genes are TRBV19 and TRBJ1-1, with 8 bases that match TRBD1. The CDR3 loop spans 14 amino acids. The germline V gene has CDR1 LNHDA and CDR2 SQIVND (reference sequence). V lost 7 bases and J lost 5; bases outside the gene matches: 9. Here the CDR3 DNA reads TGTGCCAGTAACCCAGGGGGCCGGTGGACTGAAGCTTTCTTT. Translating it yields CASNPGGRWTEAFF.

The rearrangement links TRBV7-2 to TRBJ2-2, with 7 bases aligning to TRBD1. The CDR3 has 15 amino acids. Trimming took 4 bases from V and 5 from J; bases not matched to a gene: 7. Germline values: CDR1 SGHTA, CDR2 FQGNSA. The CDR3 DNA sequence: TGTGCCAGCAGCTCGACTATACAGGGGACCGGGGAGCTGTTTTTT. It codes for CASSSTIQGTGELFF. Complete variable domain (other parts from reference TRBV7-2 and TRBJ2-2): GAGVSQSPSNKVTEKGKDVELRCDPISGHTALYWYRQSLGQGLEFLIYFQGNSAPDKSGLPSDRFSAERTGGSVSTLTIQRTQQEDSAVYLCASSSTIQGTGELFFGEGSRLTVL.

The chain recombines TRBV9 with TRBJ2-5, with a weak D call TRBD1 (5 bases). Trimming left V 4 bases short and J 1 base short, with 14 bases between. The CDR3 has 15 residues. Germline loops: CDR1 SGDLS, CDR2 YYNGEE. The CDR3 loop is CASSTLGHPQETQYF. CDR3 sequence (DNA): TGTGCCAGCAGCACGCTCGGACATCCCCAAGAGACCCAGTACTTC.

This chain links TRBV7-7 with TRBJ1-1; 8 positions match TRBD1. V lost 5 bases, J lost 5 bases, and 4 bases stayed unmatched. From germline, CDR1 is SSHAT and CDR2 FNYEAQ (reference sequence). The CDR3 is 13 residues long. CDR3 residues: CASSIRQGTEAFF. CDR3 DNA: TGTGCCAGCAGCATACGACAGGGGACTGAAGCTTTCTTT.

J is TRBJ1-1 and V is TRBV6-2 or TRBV6-3; D call uncertain. The V gene lost 0 bases and the J gene lost 2 bases, with 10 bases spanning the gap. The CDR3 extends over 15 amino acids. In germline, CDR1 is MNHEY, CDR2 SVGEGT. The CDR3 loop is CASSYSGGGNTEAFF. In DNA form, the CDR3 reads TGTGCCAGCAGTTACTCGGGAGGAGGCAACACTGAAGCTTTCTTT.

J is TRBJ1-6 and V is TRBV10-3; 8 nucleotides match TRBD1. The length of the CDR3 is 14 residues. Germline V CDR1 and CDR2: ENHRY, SYGVKD. The J segment lost 10 bases and the V segment lost 4 bases, leaving 6 bases of the junction unmatched. The CDR3 bases are TGTGCCATCAGTGGGGGGACAGGTAACTCACCCCTCCACTTT. Protein: CAISGGTGNSPLHF.

The chain uses TRBV14 and TRBJ1-3; D not certain. There are 17 residues in the CDR3. V lost 4 bases and J 0 bases, leaving 16 bases between the germline ends. Germline V gene sequence: CDR1 SGHDN, CDR2 FVKESK. The CDR3 DNA is TGTGCCAGCAGCCCATTAATTTTCACAGCCTCTGGAAACACCATATATTTT. Encoded protein: CASSPLIFTASGNTIYF.

This rearrangement joins TRBV7-9 to TRBJ2-2; D gene ambiguous. Per germline, CDR1 SEHNR and CDR2 FQNEAQ (reference sequence). V lost 1 base to trimming and J lost 4 bases, with 7 bases between them. The CDR3 runs to 14 residues. CDR3 sequence reads: CASSLGRITGELFF. The CDR3 coding sequence is TGTGCCAGCAGCTTAGGGCGGATCACCGGGGAGCTGTTTTTT.

V and J are TRBV28 and TRBJ1-2; no reliable D call. The ends were cut back, 5 bases at V and 4 bases at J, with 14 bases in the middle. CDR1 is MDHEN, CDR2 SYDVKM, per germline. The CDR3 totals 14 residues. CDR3 in amino acids: CASSTNWRGYGYTF. The CDR3 DNA reads as TGTGCCAGCAGTACTAACTGGCGGGGCTATGGCTACACCTTC.

A few counts support this clone. V is TRBV19 and J is TRBJ1-2; 8 nucleotides agree with TRBD1. The CDR3 covers 19 residues. Germline values: CDR1 LNHDA, CDR2 SQIVND (reference sequence). Trimming removed 5 bases from V and 5 bases from J; junction bases left unmatched: 22. The CDR3 DNA reads as TGTGCCAGTAGTTTCAATCGGCGGGCAGGGGGCTCGGGGAATTATGGCTACACCTTC. This codes for CASSFNRRAGGSGNYGYTF.

The V gene is TRBV19, the J gene TRBJ1-5; TRBD1 agrees at 7 bases. The CDR3 is 15 residues long. Trimming at V came to 4 bases and at J to 3 bases, leaving 6 bases not matched to a gene. Per the germline V gene, CDR1 is LNHDA and CDR2 is SQIVND (reference sequence). The CDR3 is CASSTRTGYNQPQHF. CDR3 coding DNA: TGTGCCAGTAGTACCCGGACAGGCTACAATCAGCCCCAGCATTTT.

The DNA of the CDR3 is TGTGCCATCAGTGCGGGACAGTTGAACACTGAAGCTTTCTTT. This encodes CAISAGQLNTEAFF. The chain has TRBV10-3 and TRBJ1-1, with 7 bases fitting TRBD1. The germline gives CDR1 ENHRY, CDR2 SYGVKD. V gave up 4 bases and J gave up 0 bases; unmatched junction bases: 2. There are 14 residues in the CDR3.

A single count supports this clone. The rearrangement links TRBV9 to TRBJ1-2; no definite D call. Germline assignment: CDR1 SGDLS and CDR2 YYNGEE. The CDR3 runs to 12 residues. Deletions cut 4 bases from V and 6 bases from J, with 10 bases between. The CDR3 region is CASSPSGDGYTF. CDR3 DNA: TGTGCCAGCAGCCCGTCGGGAGATGGCTACACCTTC. Supplemented by reference TRBV9 and TRBJ1-2, the full variable domain reads DSGVTQTPKHLITATGQRVTLRCSPRSGDLSVYWYQQSLDQGLQFLIQYYNGEERAKGNILERFSAQQFPDLHSELNLSSLELGDSALYFCASSPSGDGYTFGSGTRLTVV.

The rearrangement joins TRBV5-1 to TRBJ1-1; 11 nucleotides line up with TRBD1. Germline V CDR1 and CDR2: SGHRS, YFSETQ. The V segment lost 0 bases and the J segment 3 bases; nucleotides outside the gene matches: 7. The CDR3 runs 17 residues. The CDR3 DNA reads TGCGCCAGCAGCTTGGCCGGGACAGGGGGTGGTGACACTGAAGCTTTCTTT. It is translated as CASSLAGTGGGDTEAFF.

This clone appeared a single time. The rearrangement links TRBV3-1 (or the pseudogene TRBV3-2) to TRBJ2-3; TRBD2 might be the D (6 bases). Per the germline V gene, CDR1 is LGHDT and CDR2 is YNNKEL (reference sequence). CDR3 length: 15 residues. V was shortened by 2 bases and J by 2 bases, with 11 bases between the two germline ends. CDR3 loop: CASSQQLATTDTQYF. CDR3 in DNA: TGTGCCAGCAGCCAACAACTAGCCACCACAGATACGCAGTATTTT.

The chain employs TRBV5-5 and TRBJ1-5; D not certain. The germline gives CDR1 SGHKS, CDR2 YYEKEE (reference sequence). Between the trimmed V and J ends, which lost 1 base and 2 bases, there was a span of 7 bases. This CDR3 has 14 amino acids. DNA of the CDR3: TGTGCCAGCAGCTTGAAGCAGGGCAATCAGCCCCAGCATTTT. Translation: CASSLKQGNQPQHF.

This sequence joins TRBV4-2 and TRBJ1-5; D remains ambiguous. The V end was cut by 4 bases, the J end by 0 bases, with 10 bases between. This CDR3 has 15 amino acids. Germline CDR1 and CDR2: LGHNA and YNFKEQ. The CDR3 coding sequence is TGTGCCAGCAGCCCTGAGGTGATTAGCAATCAGCCCCAGCATTTT. Translating gives CASSPEVISNQPQHF.

This clone was seen more than once but under ten times. The rearrangement links TRBV11-2 to TRBJ1-6, with 7 bases lining up with TRBD1. This CDR3 region has 14 residues. Germline assignment: CDR1 SGHAT and CDR2 FQNNGV. Trimming removed 5 bases from V and 6 bases from J; junction bases left unmatched: 4. In nucleotides, the CDR3 is TGTGCCAGCAGCACGACAGGGTTTAATTCACCCCTCCACTTT. Translating gives CASSTTGFNSPLHF.

This sequence joins TRBV2 and TRBJ2-7; D possibly corresponds to TRBD2 (5 bases). The CDR3 length is 16 residues. From germline, CDR1 is SNHLY and CDR2 FYNNEI. With 3 bases removed from V and 1 base from J, the gap between germline ends came to 16 bases. The CDR3 DNA reads TGTGCCAGCAGTGATCTCGGAGGCCGCCTTTCCTACGAGCAGTACTTC. It yields the protein CASSDLGGRLSYEQYF.

The chain joins TRBV5-1 to TRBJ2-2; TRBD2 aligns across 7 bases. Germline CDR1 is SGHRS and CDR2 is YFSETQ. This CDR3 spans 14 amino acids. The trim removed 7 bases at V and 4 bases at J, leaving 7 bases unmatched. As DNA, the CDR3 is TGCGCCAGCGCTTGGACTAGGGTCACCGGGGAGCTGTTTTTT. The encoded protein is CASAWTRVTGELFF.

This rearrangement joins TRBV6-5 to TRBJ2-5; D might be TRBD2 (5 bases). Germline CDR1 MNHEY, CDR2 SVGAGI. Trimming pared 3 bases from V and 5 bases from J, leaving 13 bases between. The CDR3 loop spans 14 amino acids. In nucleotides, the CDR3 is TGTGCCAGCAGTTATAAATTCCCGGGGGAGACCCAGTACTTC. This gives the protein CASSYKFPGETQYF.

V is TRBV18 and J is TRBJ1-4; D is perhaps TRBD1 (5 bases). CDR1 is KGHSH, CDR2 LQKENI, per germline. This CDR3 has 16 amino acids. Trimming took 6 bases from V and 7 from J, leaving 21 bases between them. CDR3 sequence (DNA): TGTGCCAGCTCCCGAGGAGGGGCGGAAAGTGGTGAAAAACTGTTTTTT. As protein: CASSRGGAESGEKLFF.

This clone showed up just once. The genes are TRBV6-1 and TRBJ2-2, with 7 bases fitting TRBD2. The CDR3 is made up of 17 amino acids. Germline values: CDR1 MNHNS, CDR2 SASEGT. V lost 3 bases and J lost 4; bases outside the gene matches: 11. The CDR3 is CASSDEGLAESTGELFF. DNA of the CDR3: TGTGCCAGCAGTGACGAAGGGCTAGCGGAGTCCACCGGGGAGCTGTTTTTT.

V is TRBV5-1 and J is TRBJ2-3, with 9 positions matching TRBD2. CDR3 length equals 14 residues. With 4 bases clipped from V and 3 bases from J, the junction kept 3 bases outside the gene matches. Germline V gene sequence: CDR1 SGHRS, CDR2 YFSETQ. The CDR3 DNA reads as TGCGCCAGCAGCGCCGGACTAGCGACAGATACGCAGTATTTT. This translates into CASSAGLATDTQYF.

V usage is TRBV30 and J usage is TRBJ2-5; D is perhaps TRBD2 (5 bases). The germline gives CDR1 GTSNPN, CDR2 SVGIG (reference sequence). V was pared by 4 bases and J by 4 bases, with 7 bases between. The CDR3 is 11 residues long. DNA of the CDR3: TGTGCCTGGACTAGCAGAGAGACCCAGTACTTC. This encodes CAWTSRETQYF.

The genes are TRBV4-2 and TRBJ1-5; no definite D call. V gave up 0 bases and J gave up 4 bases, with 7 bases separating them. The V gene's germline CDR1 is LGHNA and CDR2 YNFKEQ. This CDR3 has 14 residues. The chain's CDR3 is CASSQDYPNQPQHF. The DNA for the CDR3 is TGTGCCAGCAGCCAAGACTATCCGAATCAGCCCCAGCATTTT.

The chain combines TRBV4-3 with TRBJ2-3; D possibly corresponds to TRBD2 (6 bases). Deletions cut 4 bases from V and 7 bases from J, with 12 bases between. Per germline, CDR1 LGHNA and CDR2 YSLEER. The CDR3 covers 13 residues. The chain's CDR3 is CASSRSGLYTQYF. Here the CDR3 DNA reads TGCGCCAGCAGCCGGTCGGGACTTTATACGCAGTATTTT.

This chain joins TRBV6-1 and TRBJ1-2; 7 bases match TRBD1. J gave up 4 bases and V 1 base, and 3 bases lay outside the gene matches. Germline V gene sequence: CDR1 MNHNS, CDR2 SASEGT. The CDR3 length is 14 residues. CDR3 DNA sequence: TGTGCCAGCAGTGAAGAGAGGGACAGCTATGGCTACACCTTC. Translation gives CASSEERDSYGYTF.